The rows below give T cell receptor beta chains drawn from one sample of a study of glioma-infiltrating T cells. TCRdb recomputed calls from the multiplex PCR reads with MiXCR, one row per CDR3 protein. The sample has some 190,000 distinct CDR3 sequences, approximately 30% seen once. Sample: glioma tissue, nonneoplastic brain tissue, or PBMCs (not recorded which). The receptors come from a human donor with low-grade glioma or glioblastoma, undergoing nonglioma brain surgery, or in good health (not recorded which). The CDR3 runs from the conserved cysteine through the conserved F or W. A D gene is named only where the DNA matches it firmly. Rows may omit the clone size; those that give it use once, few, many or a size class.

cdr3_nt cdr3_aa clone_size v_call d_call j_call
TGCGCCAGCCGCGGCGAACAGGGGTCGGATTCACCCCTCCACTTT CASRGEQGSDSPLHF . TRBV5-1 TRBD1 TRBJ1-6
TGTGCCAGCAGCTTAGCCGTAGCTACCCAAGAGACCCAGTACTTC CASSLAVATQETQYF many TRBV7-9 . TRBJ2-5
TGCAGTGGCGGGAAAACAGGGAGAGGCTACGAGCAGTACTTC CSGGKTGRGYEQYF . TRBV20-1 . TRBJ2-7
TGTGCCAGCTCACCGCCGGGACTAGCGGATACCTACGAGCAGTACTTC CASSPPGLADTYEQYF . TRBV18 TRBD2 TRBJ2-7
TGTGCCAGCAGAACGGCGACTGAAGCTTTCTTT CASRTATEAFF many TRBV5-4 . TRBJ1-1
TGTGCCTGGAGTGTGGTCAGTATAAGCACAGATACGCAGTATTTT CAWSVVSISTDTQYF . TRBV30 . TRBJ2-3
TGTGCCAGCAGTCAACAGGCGGGCACTGAAGCTTTCTTT CASSQQAGTEAFF many TRBV2 . TRBJ1-1
TGTGCCAGCAGCCCGGGCGGGAGGGGGTACACTGAAGCTTTCTTT CASSPGGRGYTEAFF many TRBV5-4 . TRBJ1-1
TGTGCCAGCAGCCAAGAGGAGGGGGATGAGCAGTTCTTC CASSQEEGDEQFF many TRBV3-1 . TRBJ2-1
TGTGCTAGTGGGCCCGGGACAGGGGGCCAAGAGACCCAGTACTTC CASGPGTGGQETQYF . TRBV12-5 TRBD1 TRBJ2-5
TGTGCCAGCAGACTCGAAGTGAGCTCTGGAAACACCATATATTTT CASRLEVSSGNTIYF . TRBV11-2 . TRBJ1-3
TGTGCCATCAGTGACGGTGGAGCTTCTCAGCCCCAGCATTTT CAISDGGASQPQHF many TRBV10-3 . TRBJ1-5
TGTGCCAGTAGTACGGGACAATCCATGAGCACAGATACGCAGTATTTT CASSTGQSMSTDTQYF . TRBV19 . TRBJ2-3
TGTGCCAGCAGTCCCCATCTAGCGGGAATAGAGACCCAGTACTTC CASSPHLAGIETQYF many TRBV27 TRBD2 TRBJ2-5
TGTTCCAGTAGTATACTAGCGGGAGGGGAGCAGTTCTTC CSSSILAGGEQFF . TRBV19 TRBD2 TRBJ2-1
TGTGCCAGCAGTGAAGCGTGGACAGGGATGAAGACTGAAGCCTTCTTT CASSEAWTGMKTEAFF . TRBV6-1 TRBD1 TRBJ1-1
TGTGCCAGCAGGAAAACCGGGACAGGGGGCCACGAGCAGTACTTC CASRKTGTGGHEQYF few TRBV7-2 TRBD1 TRBJ2-7
TGTGCCAGCAGCTCCCAACTAGTGGGTCCAGATACGCGGTATTTT CASSSQLVGPDTRYF . TRBV7-2 . TRBJ2-3
TGTGCCAGCACCGACTACACGAACACCGGGGAGCTGTTTTTT CASTDYTNTGELFF many TRBV6-2/TRBV6-3 . TRBJ2-2
TGTGCCAGCAGCTCCCATGGAAGGGGGACTTACGAGCAGTGCTTC CASSSHGRGTYEQCF . TRBV7-2 . TRBJ2-7
TGTGCCAGCAGCCAGACTTACAGGGGCCACGAGCAGTACTTC CASSQTYRGHEQYF many TRBV3-1 TRBD1 TRBJ2-7
TGCAGCGGGCGAGAGGGGCAAGAGACCCAGTACTTC CSGREGQETQYF . TRBV29-1 . TRBJ2-5
TGTGCCAGCAGTTACAAGGCTAGCGGCAATGAGCAGTTCTTC CASSYKASGNEQFF many TRBV6-2/TRBV6-3 TRBD2 TRBJ2-1
TGCAGCGTTGACGGGAGGCAGGGGCTGGCTGGCTACACCTTC CSVDGRQGLAGYTF many TRBV29-1 . TRBJ1-2
TGTGCCAGCAGCGTAGATCTCACCGGGGAGCTGTTTTTT CASSVDLTGELFF . TRBV7-9 . TRBJ2-2
TGTGCCAGCAGTTTAGCCAACAAAAGTGGCGGGGCCATATATTTT CASSLANKSGGAIYF few TRBV12-3/TRBV12-4 . TRBJ1-3
TGTGCCAGCATCCAGGATCCCGGGACTCAGGGAAACACCATATATTTT CASIQDPGTQGNTIYF . TRBV3-1 . TRBJ1-3
TGTGCCAGCAGCATCATTACAGATACGCAGTATTTT CASSIITDTQYF many TRBV7-9 . TRBJ2-3
TGTGCCAGCAGTTTAAGGACAGGGCCTTATGGCTACACCTTC CASSLRTGPYGYTF . TRBV27 TRBD1 TRBJ1-2
TGTGCCAGCAGCGAACAGGGCGGCGGCACTGAAGCTTTCTTT CASSEQGGGTEAFF . TRBV11-2 . TRBJ1-1
TGTGCCAGCTCACCAAGACAGGGATGGCAAGAGACCCAGTACTTC CASSPRQGWQETQYF few TRBV18 TRBD1 TRBJ2-5
TGTGCCATCAGTCTCGGGACACCTACCAGGGAGCTGTTTTTT CAISLGTPTRELFF . TRBV10-3 . TRBJ2-2
TGTGCCAGCAGCTCTACGACTAGCGGAGACACAGATACGCAGTATTTT CASSSTTSGDTDTQYF many TRBV5-4 TRBD2 TRBJ2-3
TGTGCCAGCAGTCCTCGCCCTTGGAGCTATGGCTACACCTTC CASSPRPWSYGYTF many TRBV27 . TRBJ1-2
TGTGCCAGCAGTGCCGAAGGACGGGACCCATACAACGAGCAGTACTTC CASSAEGRDPYNEQYF . TRBV28 . TRBJ2-7
TGCGCCAGCACCCAAGAAAGGGGCCCCTACACCGGGGAGCTGTTTTTT CASTQERGPYTGELFF . TRBV4-1 . TRBJ2-2
TGTGCCAGCAGCTTAGATACAGGGGGAAACAATGAGCAGTTCTTC CASSLDTGGNNEQFF many TRBV7-2 TRBD1 TRBJ2-1
TGTGCCAGCAGTTTCTTGACAAGAGGGAGGGAGGAGCAGTACTTC CASSFLTRGREEQYF . TRBV27 TRBD2 TRBJ2-7
TGTGCCAGCAGCTCTGGACCGGGGGAGACCCAGTACTTC CASSSGPGETQYF many TRBV7-2 . TRBJ2-5
TGTGCCAGCAGTTCCCGGACAGGGGGCTATCAGCCCCAGCATTTT CASSSRTGGYQPQHF few TRBV12-3/TRBV12-4 TRBD1 TRBJ1-5
TGTGCCATCAGTGCTCGGGACGGAACAGATACGCAGTATTTT CAISARDGTDTQYF few TRBV10-3 . TRBJ2-3
TGTGCCAGCAGTTACACGGGACAGGGGGCAAAACCAGCTTTCTTT CASSYTGQGAKPAFF many TRBV6-5 TRBD1 TRBJ1-1
TGCAGTGCGGGTGGCGCTGAAGCTTTCTTT CSAGGAEAFF many TRBV20-1 . TRBJ1-1
TGTGCCAGCAGCCAAGACCACAGGGGGCCCGATACGCAGTATTTT CASSQDHRGPDTQYF many TRBV4-2 TRBD1 TRBJ2-3
TGTGCCAGCAGCCTCGGACTAGCGGGACAGGCGGGGGCCAACGTCCTGACTTTC CASSLGLAGQAGANVLTF . TRBV7-2 TRBD2 TRBJ2-6
TGTGCCAGCATCACCCGACTAGCGGGAACCTACGAGCAGTACTTC CASITRLAGTYEQYF . TRBV7-9 TRBD2 TRBJ2-7
TGTGCTAGCAGCTTTTTAGATAAGCCCCAGCATTTT CASSFLDKPQHF . TRBV5-4 . TRBJ1-5
TGTGCTAGTGGTTCAACCGGGGTTAGGGGTGAAAAACTGTTTTTT CASGSTGVRGEKLFF . TRBV12-5 . TRBJ1-4
TGTGCCAGCAGTGTTCGGGGTGCGAATTCACCCCTCCACTTT CASSVRGANSPLHF many TRBV2 . TRBJ1-6
TGTGCCAGCAGCGCGGGAGGGCCGACAGATACGCAGTATTTT CASSAGGPTDTQYF . TRBV2 TRBD2 TRBJ2-3